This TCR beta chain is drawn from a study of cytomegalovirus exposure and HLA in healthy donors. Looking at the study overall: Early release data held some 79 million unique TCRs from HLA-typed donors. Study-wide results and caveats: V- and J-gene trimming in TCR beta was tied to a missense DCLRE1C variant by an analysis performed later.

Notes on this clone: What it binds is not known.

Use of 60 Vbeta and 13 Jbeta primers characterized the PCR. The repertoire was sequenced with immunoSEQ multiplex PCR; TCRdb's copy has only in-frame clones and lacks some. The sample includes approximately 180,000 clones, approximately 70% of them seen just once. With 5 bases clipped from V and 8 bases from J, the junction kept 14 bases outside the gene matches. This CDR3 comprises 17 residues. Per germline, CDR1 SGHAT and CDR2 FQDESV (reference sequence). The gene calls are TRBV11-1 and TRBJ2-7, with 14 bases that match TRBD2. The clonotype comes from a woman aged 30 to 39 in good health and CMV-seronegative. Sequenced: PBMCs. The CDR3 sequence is CASSPGLAGGRTLKQYF. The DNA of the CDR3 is TGTGCCAGCAGCCCAGGACTAGCGGGAGGCCGAACCTTAAAGCAGTACTTC. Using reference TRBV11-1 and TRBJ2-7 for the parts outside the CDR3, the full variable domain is EAEVAQSPRYKITEKSQAVAFWCDPISGHATLYWYRQILGQGPELLVQFQDESVVDDSQLPKDRFSAERLKGVDSTLKIQPAELGDSAMYLCASSPGLAGGRTLKQYFGPGTRLTVT.